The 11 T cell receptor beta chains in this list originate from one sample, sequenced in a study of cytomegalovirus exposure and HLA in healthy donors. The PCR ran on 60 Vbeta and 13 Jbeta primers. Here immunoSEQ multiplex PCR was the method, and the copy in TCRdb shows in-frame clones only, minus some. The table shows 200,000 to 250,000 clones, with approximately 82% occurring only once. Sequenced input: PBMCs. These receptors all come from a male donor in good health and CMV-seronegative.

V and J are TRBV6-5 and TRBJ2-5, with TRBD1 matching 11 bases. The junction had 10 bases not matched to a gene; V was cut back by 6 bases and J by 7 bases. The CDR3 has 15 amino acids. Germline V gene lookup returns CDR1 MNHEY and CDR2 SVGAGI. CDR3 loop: CASRLGQGVPGTQYF. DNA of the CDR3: TGTGCCAGCAGGCTGGGACAGGGGGTCCCGGGGACCCAGTACTTC.

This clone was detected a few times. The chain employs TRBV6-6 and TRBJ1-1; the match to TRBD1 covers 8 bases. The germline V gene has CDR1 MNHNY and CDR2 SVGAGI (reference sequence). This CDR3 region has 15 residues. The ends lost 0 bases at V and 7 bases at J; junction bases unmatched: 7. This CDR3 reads CASSYSGTGQDEAFF. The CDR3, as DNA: TGTGCCAGCAGTTACTCCGGGACAGGCCAAGATGAAGCTTTCTTT.

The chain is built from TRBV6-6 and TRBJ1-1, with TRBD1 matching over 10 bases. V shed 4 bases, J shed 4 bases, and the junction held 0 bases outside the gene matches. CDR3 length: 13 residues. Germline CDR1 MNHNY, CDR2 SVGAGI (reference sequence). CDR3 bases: TGTGCCAGCAGTTGGACAGGGGGCACTGAAGCTTTCTTT. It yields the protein CASSWTGGTEAFF.

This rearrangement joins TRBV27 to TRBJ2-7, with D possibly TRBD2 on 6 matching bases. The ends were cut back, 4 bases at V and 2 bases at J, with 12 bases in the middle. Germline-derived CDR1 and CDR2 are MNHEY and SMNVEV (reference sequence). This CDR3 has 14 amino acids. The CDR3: CASSSGDLTYEQYF. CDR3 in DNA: TGTGCCAGCAGTTCGGGGGACTTGACCTACGAGCAGTACTTC.

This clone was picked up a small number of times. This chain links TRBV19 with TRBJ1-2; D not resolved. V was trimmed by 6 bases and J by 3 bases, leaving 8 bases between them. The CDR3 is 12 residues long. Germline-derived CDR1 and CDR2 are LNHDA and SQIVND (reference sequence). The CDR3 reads CASSQDYYGYTF. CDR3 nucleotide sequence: TGTGCCAGTAGCCAGGATTACTATGGCTACACCTTC.

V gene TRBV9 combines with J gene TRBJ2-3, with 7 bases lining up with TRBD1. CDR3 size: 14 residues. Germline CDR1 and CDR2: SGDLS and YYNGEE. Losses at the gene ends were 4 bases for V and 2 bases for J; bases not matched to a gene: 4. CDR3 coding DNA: TGTGCCAGCAGCTATGGACAGGTCACAGATACGCAGTATTTT. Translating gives CASSYGQVTDTQYF.

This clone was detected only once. CDR3 nucleotide sequence: TGTGCCAGCAGTGAAAGTTCGGTAGATACGCAGTATTTT. It yields the protein CASSESSVDTQYF. The chain has TRBV25-1 and TRBJ2-3; D not certain. CDR3 size: 13 residues. Trimming pared 2 bases from V and 5 bases from J, leaving 8 bases between. CDR1 is MGHDK and CDR2 is SYGVNS in the germline V gene.

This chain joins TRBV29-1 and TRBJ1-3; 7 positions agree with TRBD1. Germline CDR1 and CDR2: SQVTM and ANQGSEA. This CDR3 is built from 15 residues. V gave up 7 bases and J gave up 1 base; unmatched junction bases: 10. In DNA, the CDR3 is TGCAGCGCTAGACAGGGCCAAGGATCTGGAAACACCATATATTTT. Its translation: CSARQGQGSGNTIYF.

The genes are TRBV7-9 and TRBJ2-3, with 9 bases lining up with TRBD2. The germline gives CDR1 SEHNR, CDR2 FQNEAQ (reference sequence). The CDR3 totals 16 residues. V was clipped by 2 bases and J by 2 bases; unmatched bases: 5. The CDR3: CASSLLTSGFTDTQYF. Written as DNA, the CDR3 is TGTGCCAGCAGCTTACTTACTAGCGGGTTCACAGATACGCAGTATTTT.

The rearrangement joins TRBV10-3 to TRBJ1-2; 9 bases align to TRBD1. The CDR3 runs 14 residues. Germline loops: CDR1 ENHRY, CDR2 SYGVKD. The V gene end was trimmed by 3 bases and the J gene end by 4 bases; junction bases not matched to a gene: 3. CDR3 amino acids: CAISDLDRGYGYTF. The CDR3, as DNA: TGTGCCATCAGTGACCTGGACAGGGGCTATGGCTACACCTTC.

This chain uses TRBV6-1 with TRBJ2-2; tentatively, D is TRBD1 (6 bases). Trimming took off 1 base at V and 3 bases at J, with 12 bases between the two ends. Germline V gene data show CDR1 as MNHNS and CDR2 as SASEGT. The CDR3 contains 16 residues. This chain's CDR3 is CASSEEVRGDTGELFF. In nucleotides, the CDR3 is TGTGCCAGCAGTGAAGAAGTCAGGGGCGACACCGGGGAGCTGTTTTTT.